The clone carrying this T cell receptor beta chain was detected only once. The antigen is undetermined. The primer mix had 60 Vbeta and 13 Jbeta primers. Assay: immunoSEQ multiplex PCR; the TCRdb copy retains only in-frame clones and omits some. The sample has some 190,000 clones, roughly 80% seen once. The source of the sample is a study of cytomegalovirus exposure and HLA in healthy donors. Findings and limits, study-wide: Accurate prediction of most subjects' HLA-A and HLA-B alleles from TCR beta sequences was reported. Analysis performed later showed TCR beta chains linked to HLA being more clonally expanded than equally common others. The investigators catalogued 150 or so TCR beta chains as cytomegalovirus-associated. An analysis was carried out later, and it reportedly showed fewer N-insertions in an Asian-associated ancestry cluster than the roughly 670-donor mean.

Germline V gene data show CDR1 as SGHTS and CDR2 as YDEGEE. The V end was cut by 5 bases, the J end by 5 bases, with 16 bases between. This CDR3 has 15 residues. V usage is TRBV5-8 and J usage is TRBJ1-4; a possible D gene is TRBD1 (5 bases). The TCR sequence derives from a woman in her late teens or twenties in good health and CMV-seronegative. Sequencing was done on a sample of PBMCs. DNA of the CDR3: TGTGCCAGCAGACATCCGACAGACAACAATGAAAAACTGTTTTTT. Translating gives CASRHPTDNNEKLFF.